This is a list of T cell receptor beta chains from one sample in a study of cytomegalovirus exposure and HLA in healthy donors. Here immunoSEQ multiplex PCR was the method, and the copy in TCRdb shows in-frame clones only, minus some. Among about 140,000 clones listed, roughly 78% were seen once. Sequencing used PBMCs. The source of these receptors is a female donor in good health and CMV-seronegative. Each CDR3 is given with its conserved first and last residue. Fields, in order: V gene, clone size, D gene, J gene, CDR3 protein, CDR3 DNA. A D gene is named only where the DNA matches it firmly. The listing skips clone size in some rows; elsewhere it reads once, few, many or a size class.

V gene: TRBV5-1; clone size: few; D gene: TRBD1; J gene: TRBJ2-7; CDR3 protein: CASNRGPSYEQYF; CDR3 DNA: TGCGCCAGCAACAGGGGGCCGTCCTACGAGCAGTACTTC
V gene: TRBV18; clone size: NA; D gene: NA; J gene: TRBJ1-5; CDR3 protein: CASHPGGGQPQHF; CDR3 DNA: TGTGCCAGCCACCCGGGGGGCGGGCAGCCCCAGCATTTT
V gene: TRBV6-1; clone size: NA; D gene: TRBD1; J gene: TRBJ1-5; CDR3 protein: CATRQGAHSNQPQHF; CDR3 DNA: TGTGCCACCAGACAGGGCGCTCATAGCAATCAGCCCCAGCATTTT
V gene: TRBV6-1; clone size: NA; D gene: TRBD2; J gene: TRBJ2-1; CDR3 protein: CASSVQWDYGWQFF; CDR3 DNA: TGTGCCAGCAGTGTACAGTGGGACTACGGGTGGCAGTTCTTC
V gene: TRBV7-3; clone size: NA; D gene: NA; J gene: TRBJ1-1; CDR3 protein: CASSLGHLPTEAFF; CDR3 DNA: TGTGCCAGCAGCTTGGGACATCTCCCCACTGAAGCTTTCTTT
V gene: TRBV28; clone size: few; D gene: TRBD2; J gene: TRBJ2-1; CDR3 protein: CASSPNPSGGNEQFF; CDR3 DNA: TGTGCCAGCAGTCCCAATCCAAGCGGGGGGAATGAGCAGTTCTTC
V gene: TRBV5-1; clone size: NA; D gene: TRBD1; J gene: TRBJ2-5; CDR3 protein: CASSLVGQGARETQYF; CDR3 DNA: TGCGCCAGCAGCTTGGTGGGACAGGGGGCCAGAGAGACCCAGTACTTC
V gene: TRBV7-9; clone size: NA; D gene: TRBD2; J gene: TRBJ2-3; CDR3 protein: CASSLGLAGYADTQYF; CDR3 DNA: TGTGCCAGCAGCTTAGGACTAGCGGGATACGCAGATACGCAGTATTTT
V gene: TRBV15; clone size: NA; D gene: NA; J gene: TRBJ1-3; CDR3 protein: CATSRTLRTPHTSGNTIYF; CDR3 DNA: TGTGCCACCAGCAGAACCCTACGGACACCGCATACCTCTGGAAACACCATATATTTT
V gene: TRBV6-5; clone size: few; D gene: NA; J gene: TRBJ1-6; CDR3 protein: CASSSPYEPLHF; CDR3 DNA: TGTGCCAGCAGTTCCCCCTACGAACCCCTCCACTTT
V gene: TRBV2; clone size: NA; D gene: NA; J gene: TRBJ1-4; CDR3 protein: CASSKDGGKELFF; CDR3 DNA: TGTGCCAGCAGTAAAGACGGGGGGAAGGAACTGTTTTTT
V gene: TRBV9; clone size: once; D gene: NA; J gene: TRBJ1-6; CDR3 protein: CASTRGLNNSPLHF; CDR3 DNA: TGTGCCAGTACCAGGGGTCTAAATAATTCACCCCTCCACTTT
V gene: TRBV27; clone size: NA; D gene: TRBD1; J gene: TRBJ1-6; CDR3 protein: CASRQGANVGSPLHF; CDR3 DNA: TGTGCCAGCAGGCAGGGGGCGAATGTTGGTTCACCCCTCCACTTT
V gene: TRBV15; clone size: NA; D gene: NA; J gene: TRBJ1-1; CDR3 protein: CATSRVGHLNTEAFF; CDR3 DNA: TGTGCCACCAGCAGAGTGGGACATTTGAACACTGAAGCTTTCTTT
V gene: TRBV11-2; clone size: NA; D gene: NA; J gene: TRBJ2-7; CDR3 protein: CASSPRDFSYEQYF; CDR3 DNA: TGTGCCAGCAGCCCCCGGGACTTCTCCTACGAGCAGTACTTC
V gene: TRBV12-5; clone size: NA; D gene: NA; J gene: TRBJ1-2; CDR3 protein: CASGLRSGVRGLTTYYGYTF; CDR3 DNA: TGTGCTAGTGGTTTGAGAAGCGGGGTCCGGGGCCTTACCACCTACTATGGCTACACCTTC
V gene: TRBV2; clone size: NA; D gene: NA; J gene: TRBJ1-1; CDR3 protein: CASRETGSQVGNTEAFF; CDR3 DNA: TGTGCCAGCAGAGAGACAGGTTCTCAAGTGGGAAACACTGAAGCTTTCTTT
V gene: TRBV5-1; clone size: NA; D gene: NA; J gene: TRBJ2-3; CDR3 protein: CASRALAAGLAYTQYF; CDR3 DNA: TGCGCCAGCCGAGCCCTAGCTGCGGGGCTAGCGTATACGCAGTATTTT
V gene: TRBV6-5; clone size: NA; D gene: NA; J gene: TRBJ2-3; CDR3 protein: CASSYPGLKTDTQYF; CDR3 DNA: TGTGCCAGCAGTTATCCAGGCCTAAAAACAGATACGCAGTATTTT
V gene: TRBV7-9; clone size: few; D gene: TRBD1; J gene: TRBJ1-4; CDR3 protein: CASSQTGKDEKLFF; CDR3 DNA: TGTGCCAGCAGTCAGACAGGGAAGGATGAAAAACTGTTTTTT
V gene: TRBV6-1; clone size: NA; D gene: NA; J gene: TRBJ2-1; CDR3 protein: CASQQGFDHNEQFF; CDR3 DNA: TGTGCCAGCCAACAGGGCTTTGATCACAATGAGCAGTTCTTC
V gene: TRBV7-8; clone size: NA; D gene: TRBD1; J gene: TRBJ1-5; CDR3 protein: CASSPGTGHSNQPQHF; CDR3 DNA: TGTGCCAGCAGCCCAGGGACAGGTCATAGCAATCAGCCCCAGCATTTT
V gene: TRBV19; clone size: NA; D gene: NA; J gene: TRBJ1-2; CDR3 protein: CASSIADSYGYTF; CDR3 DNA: TGTGCCAGTAGTATCGCGGACAGTTATGGCTACACCTTC
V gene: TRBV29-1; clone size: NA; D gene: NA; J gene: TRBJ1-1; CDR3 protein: CSVERVMKTEAFF; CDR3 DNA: TGCAGCGTTGAGAGGGTTATGAAGACTGAAGCTTTCTTT
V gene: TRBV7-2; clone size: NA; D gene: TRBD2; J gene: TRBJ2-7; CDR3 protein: CASSPRGTSGPYEQYF; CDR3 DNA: TGTGCCAGCAGCCCCCGAGGTACTAGCGGGCCCTACGAGCAGTACTTC
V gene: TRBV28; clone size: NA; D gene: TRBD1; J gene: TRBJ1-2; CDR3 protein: CASSLSLGQATYGYTF; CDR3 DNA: TGTGCCAGCAGTTTATCCCTAGGACAGGCTACGTATGGCTACACCTTC
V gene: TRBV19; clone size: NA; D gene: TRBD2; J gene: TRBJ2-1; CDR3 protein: CASTVAGGPSNEQFF; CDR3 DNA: TGTGCCAGTACCGTAGCGGGAGGGCCAAGCAATGAGCAGTTCTTC
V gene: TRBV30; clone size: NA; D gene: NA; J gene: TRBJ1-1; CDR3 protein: CAWSSHLNTEAFF; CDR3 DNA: TGTGCCTGGAGTAGCCACCTGAACACTGAAGCTTTCTTT
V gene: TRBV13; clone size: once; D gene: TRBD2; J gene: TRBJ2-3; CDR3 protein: CASSSYTRTSGKAGTDTQYF; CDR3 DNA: TGTGCCAGCAGCTCGTATACTCGGACTAGCGGGAAGGCAGGGACAGATACGCAGTATTTT
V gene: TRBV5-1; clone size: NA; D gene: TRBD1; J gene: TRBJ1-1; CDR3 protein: CASSLAGQKLMNTEAFF; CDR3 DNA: TGCGCCAGCAGCTTGGCGGGACAGAAACTCATGAACACTGAAGCTTTCTTT
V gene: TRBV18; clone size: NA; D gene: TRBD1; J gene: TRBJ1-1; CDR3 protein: CASSPAGGGTEAFF; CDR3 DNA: TGTGCCAGCTCACCCGCAGGGGGCGGGACTGAAGCTTTCTTT
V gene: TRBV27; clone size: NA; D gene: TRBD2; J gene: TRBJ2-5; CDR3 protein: CASTGTSGREETQYF; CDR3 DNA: TGTGCCAGTACCGGGACTAGCGGGAGGGAAGAGACCCAGTACTTC
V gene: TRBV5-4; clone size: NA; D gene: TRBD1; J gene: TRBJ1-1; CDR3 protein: CASSLDRGRDTEAFF; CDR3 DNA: TGTGCCAGCAGCTTGGACAGGGGGCGGGACACTGAAGCTTTCTTT
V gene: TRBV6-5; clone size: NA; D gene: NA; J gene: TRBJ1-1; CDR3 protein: CASSYSRVGTEAFF; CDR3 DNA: TGTGCCAGCAGTTATAGCAGGGTAGGCACTGAAGCTTTCTTT
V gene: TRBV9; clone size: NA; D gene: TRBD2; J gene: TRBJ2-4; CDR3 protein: CASTPSRGGGGMDIQYF; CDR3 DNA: TGTGCCAGCACCCCGAGCAGGGGCGGGGGGGGAATGGACATTCAGTACTTC
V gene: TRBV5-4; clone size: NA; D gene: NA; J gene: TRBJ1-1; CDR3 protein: CASSRERPGQGRRLGTEAFF; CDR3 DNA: TGTGCCAGCAGCCGAGAACGACCCGGGCAGGGCCGGAGACTGGGCACTGAAGCTTTCTTT
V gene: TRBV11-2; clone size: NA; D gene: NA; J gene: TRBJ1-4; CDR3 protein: CASSSFVGSFGEKLFF; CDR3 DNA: TGTGCCAGCAGCTCCTTCGTGGGCAGCTTCGGTGAAAAACTGTTTTTT